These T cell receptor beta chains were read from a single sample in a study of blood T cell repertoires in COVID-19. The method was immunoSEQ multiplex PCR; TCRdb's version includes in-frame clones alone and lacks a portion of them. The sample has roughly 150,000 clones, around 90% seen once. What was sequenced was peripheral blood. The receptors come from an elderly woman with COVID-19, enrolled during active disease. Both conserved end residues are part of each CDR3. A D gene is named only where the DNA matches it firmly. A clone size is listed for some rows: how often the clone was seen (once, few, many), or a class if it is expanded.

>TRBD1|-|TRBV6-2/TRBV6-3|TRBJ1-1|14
TGTGCCAGCAGTCCGGGACAGATGAACACTGAAGCTTTCTTT
CASSPGQMNTEAFF
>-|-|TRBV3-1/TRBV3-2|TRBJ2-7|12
TGTGCCAGCAGCCAAGAAGGGGCAGGAGCATCCTTC
CASSQEGAGASF
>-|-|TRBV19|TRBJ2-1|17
TGTGCCAGTAGTAAGCGATATAGCGGAACAACCTACAATGAGCAGTTCTTC
CASSKRYSGTTYNEQFF
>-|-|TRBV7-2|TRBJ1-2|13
TGTGCCAGCAGCTTATCAGGGGTTCAGGGCTACACCTTC
CASSLSGVQGYTF
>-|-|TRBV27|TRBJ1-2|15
-
CASSSSDRDRKAPFF
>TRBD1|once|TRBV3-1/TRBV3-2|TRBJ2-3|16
TGTGCCAGCACACAACAGGGGGCGCGAGGTTCAGATACGCAGTATTTT
CASTQQGARGSDTQYF
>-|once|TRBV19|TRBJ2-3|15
TGTGCCAGTAGTATCCGGGCGGGGTCCACAGATACGCAGTATTTT
CASSIRAGSTDTQYF
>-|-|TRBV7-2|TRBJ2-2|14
TGTGCCAGCAGCTTGGCGGGAATCACCGGGGAGCTGTTTTTT
CASSLAGITGELFF
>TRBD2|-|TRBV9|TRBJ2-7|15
TGTGCCAGCAGCGCCCTAGCGGGAGGGCCCGGCGAGCAGTACTTC
CASSALAGGPGEQYF
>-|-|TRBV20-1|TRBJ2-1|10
TGCAGTGCTAGAGCTAATGAGCAGTTCTTC
CSARANEQFF
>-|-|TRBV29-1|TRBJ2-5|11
TGCAGCGTTACCAGCGGCGGCACCCAGTACTTC
CSVTSGGTQYF
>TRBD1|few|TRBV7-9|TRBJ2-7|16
TGTGCCAGCAGCCCTACTCCCCTAGACAGGGGGGACGAGCAGTACTTC
CASSPTPLDRGDEQYF
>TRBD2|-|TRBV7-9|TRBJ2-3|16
TGTGCCAGCAGCTTTGGAAGACTAGCGGGAGGGGATACGCAGTATTTT
CASSFGRLAGGDTQYF
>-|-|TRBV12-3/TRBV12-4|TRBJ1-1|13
TGTGCCAGCAGTTTCGACAGGAACACTGAAGCTTTCTTT
CASSFDRNTEAFF
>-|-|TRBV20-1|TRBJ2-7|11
TGCAGTGCTAGTAGCCTCTACGAGCAGTACTTC
CSASSLYEQYF
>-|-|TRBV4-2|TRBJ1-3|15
TGTGCCAGCAGCCAAGACGGGGGCTCTGGAAACACCATATATTTT
CASSQDGGSGNTIYF
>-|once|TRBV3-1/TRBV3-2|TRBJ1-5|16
TGTGCCAGCAGCCAAGGGCGGGGGCTCGGAAATCAGCCCCAGCATTTT
CASSQGRGLGNQPQHF
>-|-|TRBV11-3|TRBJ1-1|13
TGTGCCAGCAGCTTCGCCAGTAACACTGAAGCTTTCTTT
CASSFASNTEAFF
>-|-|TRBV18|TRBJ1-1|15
TGTGCCAGCTCACCACGGGGGGGCGCGAACACTGAAGCTTTCTTT
CASSPRGGANTEAFF
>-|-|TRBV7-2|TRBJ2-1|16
TGTGCCAGCAGCCCAGAGGGGGATGTCGCCTACAATGAGCAGTTCTTC
CASSPEGDVAYNEQFF
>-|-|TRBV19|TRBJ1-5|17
TGTGCCAGTAGTCCCCCGACCGGGCAGGGAAGCAATCAGCCCCAGCATTTT
CASSPPTGQGSNQPQHF
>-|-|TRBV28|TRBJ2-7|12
TGTGCCACTCAGCGGGTGGACTACGAGCAGTACTTC
CATQRVDYEQYF
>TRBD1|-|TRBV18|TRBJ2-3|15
TGTGCCAGCTCACCGATGACAGGGGGCACAGATACGCAGTATTTT
CASSPMTGGTDTQYF
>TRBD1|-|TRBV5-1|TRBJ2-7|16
TGCGCCAGCAGCTTGGGGGGGACAGCGATCTCCTACGAGCAGTACTTC
CASSLGGTAISYEQYF
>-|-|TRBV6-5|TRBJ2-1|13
TGTGCCAGCAGTTTTAACAGAGGGAATGAGCAGTTCTTC
CASSFNRGNEQFF
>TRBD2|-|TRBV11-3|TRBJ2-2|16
TGTGCCAGCAGCGCGGGAAGCGGGGTGAACACCGGGGAGCTGTTTTTT
CASSAGSGVNTGELFF
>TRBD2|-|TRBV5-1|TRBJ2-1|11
TGCGCCAGCACTAGCGGGAGTGAGCAGTTCTTC
CASTSGSEQFF
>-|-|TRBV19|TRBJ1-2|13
TGTGCCAGTAGCCCGGTAGATCTAGATGGCTACACCTTC
CASSPVDLDGYTF
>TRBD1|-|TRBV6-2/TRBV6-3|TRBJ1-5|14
TGTGCCAGCAGCGGAGGACAGGGGGCTGGGACCCAGCATTTT
CASSGGQGAGTQHF
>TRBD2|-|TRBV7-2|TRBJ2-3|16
TGTGCCAGCACCCTCGTAGCGGGAGGCGGCACAGATACGCAGTATTTT
CASTLVAGGGTDTQYF
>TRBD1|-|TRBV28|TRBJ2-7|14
TGTGCCAGCAGTCGGACAGGGGGAGGCTACGAGCAGTACTTC
CASSRTGGGYEQYF
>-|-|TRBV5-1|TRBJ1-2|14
TGCGCCAGCAGCATCGAGGGGGACGTCTATGGCTACACCTTC
CASSIEGDVYGYTF
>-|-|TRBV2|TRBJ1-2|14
TGTGCCGGCCTTGGGGGGGAAGAGAACTATGGCTACACCTTC
CAGLGGEENYGYTF
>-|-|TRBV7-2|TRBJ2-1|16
TGTGCCAGCAGCTTAGAAGACAGAACCCGCTACAATGAGCAGTTCTTC
CASSLEDRTRYNEQFF
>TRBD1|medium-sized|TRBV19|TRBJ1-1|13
TGTGCCAGTAAGAGGACAGGGGCCACTGAAGCTTTCTTT
CASKRTGATEAFF
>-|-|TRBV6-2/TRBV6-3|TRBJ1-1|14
TGTGCCAGCAGTCGGGCTCCGAGCGGCACTGAAGCTTTCTTT
CASSRAPSGTEAFF
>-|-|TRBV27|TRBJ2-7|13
TGTGCCAGCAGTTTCAGCGGACCCTACGAGCAGTACTTC
CASSFSGPYEQYF
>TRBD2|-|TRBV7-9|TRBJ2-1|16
TGTGCCAGCACCAAACGTAGCGGGAGCTCCTACAATGAGCAGTTCTTC
CASTKRSGSSYNEQFF